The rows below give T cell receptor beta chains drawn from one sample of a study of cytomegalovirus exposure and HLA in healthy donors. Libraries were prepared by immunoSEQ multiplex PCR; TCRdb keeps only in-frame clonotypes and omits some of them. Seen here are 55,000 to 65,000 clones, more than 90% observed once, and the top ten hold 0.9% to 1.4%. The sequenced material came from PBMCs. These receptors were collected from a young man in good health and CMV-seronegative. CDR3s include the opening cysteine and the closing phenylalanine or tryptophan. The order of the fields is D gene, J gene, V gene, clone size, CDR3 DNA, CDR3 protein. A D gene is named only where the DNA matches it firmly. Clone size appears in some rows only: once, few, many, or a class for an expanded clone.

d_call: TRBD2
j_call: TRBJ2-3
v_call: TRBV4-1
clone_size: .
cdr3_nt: TGCGCCAGCAGCCAAGTGATAACTAGCGGGAGGACGAATACGCAGTATTTT
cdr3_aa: CASSQVITSGRTNTQYF

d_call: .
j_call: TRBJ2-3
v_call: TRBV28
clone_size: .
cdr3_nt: TGTGCCAGCAGTTTACCCCACACAGATACGCAGTATTTT
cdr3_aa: CASSLPHTDTQYF

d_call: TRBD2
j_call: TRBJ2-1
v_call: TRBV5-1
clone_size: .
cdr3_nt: TGCGCCAGCAGCGCCGGGACTAGCGGCTACAATGAGCAGTTCTTC
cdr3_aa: CASSAGTSGYNEQFF

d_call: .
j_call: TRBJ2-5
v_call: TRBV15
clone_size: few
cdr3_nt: TGTGCCACCAGCAGAGATTCAGGAAGTGGAGAGACCCAGTACTTC
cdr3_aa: CATSRDSGSGETQYF

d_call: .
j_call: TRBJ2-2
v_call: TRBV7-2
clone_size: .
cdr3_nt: TGTGCCAGCAATTCTAATAGTGCAATCCGGGAGCTGTTTTTT
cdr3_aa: CASNSNSAIRELFF

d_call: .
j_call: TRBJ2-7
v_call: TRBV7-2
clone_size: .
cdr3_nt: TGTGCCAGCAGCTCCGGGAATAAGGACGGAAGATACGAGCAGTACTTC
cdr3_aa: CASSSGNKDGRYEQYF

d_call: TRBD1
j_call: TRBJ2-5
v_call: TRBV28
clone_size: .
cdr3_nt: TGTGCCAGCAGTTTAAGGACAGGGGGGAAAGAGACCCAGTACTTC
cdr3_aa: CASSLRTGGKETQYF

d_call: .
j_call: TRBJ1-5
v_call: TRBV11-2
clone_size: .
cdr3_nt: TGTGCCAGCAGCTTAGGGCGGGATCAGCCCCAGCATTTT
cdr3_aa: CASSLGRDQPQHF

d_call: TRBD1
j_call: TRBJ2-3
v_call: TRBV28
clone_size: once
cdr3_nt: TGTGCCAGCACCATACGGACAGGGGAGATTGGGGATACGCAGTATTTT
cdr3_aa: CASTIRTGEIGDTQYF

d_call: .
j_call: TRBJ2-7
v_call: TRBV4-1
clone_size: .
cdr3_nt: TGCGCCAGCAGCCAACTATCATCCAGGGAAGCCTACGAGCAGTACTTC
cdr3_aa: CASSQLSSREAYEQYF

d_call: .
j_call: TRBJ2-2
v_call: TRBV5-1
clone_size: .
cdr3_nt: TGCGCCAGCAGTTATAGCGGGAACACCGGGGAGCTGTTTTTT
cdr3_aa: CASSYSGNTGELFF

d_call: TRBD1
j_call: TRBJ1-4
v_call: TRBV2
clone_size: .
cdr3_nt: TGTGCCAGCAGGGCCAAACGGGACAGAGATTTAAATGAAAAACTGTTTTTT
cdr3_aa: CASRAKRDRDLNEKLFF

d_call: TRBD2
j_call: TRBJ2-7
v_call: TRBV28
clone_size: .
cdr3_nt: TGTGCCAGCAGTTTAAGGGGCACGGCTAGCGGGAGCCGTCCTGACGAGCAGTACTTC
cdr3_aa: CASSLRGTASGSRPDEQYF

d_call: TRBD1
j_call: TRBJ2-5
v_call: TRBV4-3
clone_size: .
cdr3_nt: TGCGCCAGCAGCCAAGATATAATTTTGGGACAGGGGGCGAGGGAGACCCAGTACTTC
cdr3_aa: CASSQDIILGQGARETQYF

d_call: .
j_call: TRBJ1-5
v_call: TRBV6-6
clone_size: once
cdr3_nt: TGTGCCAGCAGTTCCGATAAATCGGGCAATCAGCCCCAGCATTTT
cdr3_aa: CASSSDKSGNQPQHF